This TCR beta chain emerged from a study of T cell changes during pregnancy in multiple sclerosis. From germline, CDR1 is SGHNT and CDR2 YENEEA. The CDR3 covers 15 residues. V was cut by 5 bases and J by 3 bases, with 13 bases left in between. The method was immunoSEQ multiplex PCR; TCRdb's version includes in-frame clones alone and lacks a portion of them. Of about 36,000 clones listed, 93% are singletons. This TCR was sampled from a female donor with multiple sclerosis, enrolled in a pregnancy study. The material sequenced was CD4+ T cells from peripheral blood mononuclear cells, taken in the first trimester of pregnancy. The J gene is TRBJ2-2, the V gene TRBV11-3; tentatively, D is TRBD1 (6 bases). The CDR3 region has the DNA TGTGCCAGCAGCCCCACGACAGGTTACACCGGGGAGCTGTTTTTT. It encodes CASSPTTGYTGELFF.